The 29 T cell receptor beta chains listed next were all sequenced from one sample in a study of Graves' ophthalmopathy and Graves' hyperthyroidism. Beta-chain TCR CDR3 regions were amplified from RNA transcripts. Investigators did first-round RT-PCR with HTBI primers, then second-round multiplex PCR. TCRdb itself ran the multiplex PCR reads through MiXCR, one entry per CDR3 protein. The sample consists of 220,000 or so distinct CDR3 sequences, roughly 21% of them appearing once. The sequenced sample consisted of peripheral blood. These receptors were collected from a woman aged 45 to 65 with Graves' ophthalmopathy.

This clonotype was observed at least ten times. The V and J genes are TRBV12-3 or TRBV12-4 and TRBJ1-2; D is perhaps TRBD1 (5 bases). V lost 2 bases, J lost 8 bases, and 12 bases lay in between. The CDR3 has 13 amino acids. CDR3 in amino acids: CASSLRGDRGYTF. CDR3 nucleotide sequence: TGTGCCAGCAGTTTACGGGGGGATCGGGGCTACACCTTC.

This clonotype was picked up many times. This chain connects TRBV20-1 to TRBJ2-7, with D possibly being TRBD1 (6 bases). In germline, CDR1 is DFQATT, CDR2 SNEGSKA (reference sequence). This CDR3 contains 12 residues. Trimming stripped 6 bases from V and 5 bases from J, with 14 bases between. The CDR3 DNA is TGCAGTGCAAACCCCCGACAGGACGAGCAGTACTTC. It encodes CSANPRQDEQYF.

The V and J genes are TRBV5-1 and TRBJ1-6; TRBD1 agrees at 8 bases. This CDR3 region has 17 residues. Germline V lookup: CDR1 SGHRS, CDR2 YFSETQ. The junction had 10 bases not matched to a gene; V was cut back by 4 bases and J by 4 bases. This CDR3 reads CASSTGGQGVYNSPLHF. In nucleotides, the CDR3 is TGCGCCAGCAGCACCGGTGGACAGGGAGTATATAATTCACCCCTCCACTTT.

This clonotype has ten or more counts. The rearrangement links TRBV19 to TRBJ2-7; TRBD2 matches at 7 bases. V was clipped by 8 bases and J by 2 bases; unmatched bases: 6. Germline loops: CDR1 LNHDA, CDR2 SQIVND (reference sequence). This CDR3 has 13 residues. Here the CDR3 reads CASQRDETYEQYF. CDR3 coding DNA: TGTGCCAGTCAGCGGGACGAAACCTACGAGCAGTACTTC.

This clonotype was counted ten times or more. The chain carries TRBV12-3 or TRBV12-4 and TRBJ1-1, with no clear D. The CDR3 length is 14 residues. The V end lost 5 bases, the J end lost 4 bases, and 14 bases lay between the germline ends. CDR3 bases: TGTGCCAGCAGTCACTCCCCGTGGGGCACTGAAGCTTTCTTT. As protein: CASSHSPWGTEAFF.

This clonotype was seen ten or more times. The chain employs TRBV11-1 and TRBJ1-6; D uncertain. CDR1 is SGHAT and CDR2 is FQDESV in the germline V gene (reference sequence). CDR3 length: 14 amino acids. Trimming left V 6 bases short and J 11 bases short, with 17 bases between. The CDR3 DNA follows: TGTGCCAGCAGACTCCGGGCCCCGGGGACACCCCTCCACTTT. Its translation is CASRLRAPGTPLHF.

This clonotype appeared many times. V gene TRBV12-3 or TRBV12-4 combines with J gene TRBJ1-1, with D maybe TRBD1 (5 bases). The CDR3 extends over 13 amino acids. Trimming cost V 4 bases and J 8 bases, with 14 bases left between them. CDR3 nucleotide sequence: TGTGCCAGCAGTTCGGGACCCCCGGGGGAAGCTTTCTTT. Its translation: CASSSGPPGEAFF.

This clonotype was counted ten times or more. The chain couples TRBV6-1 to TRBJ1-1; TRBD1 agrees at 12 bases. The CDR3 is 16 amino acids. V shed 4 bases, J shed 0 bases, and the junction held 3 bases outside the gene matches. Germline loops: CDR1 MNHNS, CDR2 SASEGT. Here the CDR3 DNA reads TGTGCCAGCAGTGGGGACAGGGGGCCGATGAACACTGAAGCTTTCTTT. Its protein product is CASSGDRGPMNTEAFF.

This clonotype was recorded many times. V and J are TRBV20-1 and TRBJ1-1; D perhaps matches TRBD1 (6 bases). Germline loops: CDR1 DFQATT, CDR2 SNEGSKA (reference sequence). Trimming removed 6 bases at V and 0 bases at J, with 11 bases between. The CDR3 totals 13 residues. In nucleotides, the CDR3 is TGCAGTGCCCTGGACAGATTGAACACTGAAGCTTTCTTT. Amino acids: CSALDRLNTEAFF.

This clonotype was counted a few times. The J gene is TRBJ2-5, the V gene TRBV9; the D gene could be TRBD1 or TRBD2 (7 bases each). From germline, CDR1 is SGDLS and CDR2 YYNGEE. V was trimmed by 4 bases and J by 4 bases, leaving 20 bases between them. CDR3 length: 16 amino acids. The CDR3 region is CASSPLSGRGRETQYF. In DNA, the CDR3 is TGTGCCAGCAGCCCCCTATCTGGGAGGGGGCGAGAGACCCAGTACTTC. Complete variable domain (other parts from reference TRBV9 and TRBJ2-5): DSGVTQTPKHLITATGQRVTLRCSPRSGDLSVYWYQQSLDQGLQFLIQYYNGEERAKGNILERFSAQQFPDLHSELNLSSLELGDSALYFCASSPLSGRGRETQYFGPGTRLLVL.

This rearrangement joins TRBV24-1 to TRBJ2-3, with 7 bases aligning to TRBD2. CDR3 length: 13 amino acids. Germline CDR1 reads KGHDR; CDR2 reads SFDVKD. With 7 bases clipped from V and 6 bases from J, the junction kept 6 bases outside the gene matches. The DNA of the CDR3 is TGTGCCACCAGAGCGGGAAGTGTGGATACGCAGTATTTT. Its translation: CATRAGSVDTQYF.

Many counts were recorded for this clonotype. This chain's CDR3 is CAISRTADYTEAFF. In nucleotides, the CDR3 is TGTGCCATCAGTAGGACAGCTGATTACACTGAAGCTTTCTTT. The chain couples TRBV10-3 to TRBJ1-1, with TRBD1 as a possible D gene (6 bases). This CDR3 has 14 residues. CDR1 and CDR2 from the germline V gene are ENHRY and SYGVKD. V lost 5 bases and J 3 bases, leaving 13 bases between the germline ends.

Only a few counts were recorded for this clonotype. This chain uses TRBV11-2 with TRBJ2-4, with 7 bases matching TRBD1. With V trimmed by 4 bases and J by 0 bases, 12 bases remained unmatched. This CDR3 region has 18 residues. Per the germline V gene, CDR1 is SGHAT and CDR2 is FQNNGV. CDR3 loop: CASSSPKGQTLAKNIQYF. In DNA form, the CDR3 reads TGTGCCAGCAGCTCCCCTAAGGGACAGACACTAGCCAAAAACATTCAGTACTTC.

The sample holds many counts of this clonotype. V and J are TRBV11-2 and TRBJ2-5; D is undetermined. The ends were cut back, 1 base at V and 0 bases at J, with 6 bases in the middle. CDR1 is SGHAT, CDR2 FQNNGV, per germline. This CDR3 has 14 amino acids. CDR3 protein: CASSLGADQETQYF. CDR3 DNA sequence: TGTGCCAGCAGCTTAGGCGCGGACCAAGAGACCCAGTACTTC.

This clonotype has ten or more counts. The gene calls are TRBV18 and TRBJ2-7; 8 bases fit TRBD1. The CDR3 has 15 amino acids. Germline V gene sequence: CDR1 KGHSH, CDR2 LQKENI. J lost 1 base, V lost 5 bases, and 7 bases had no gene match. The chain's CDR3 is CASSARQGTSYEQYF. As DNA, the CDR3 is TGTGCCAGCTCAGCCCGACAGGGGACATCCTACGAGCAGTACTTC.

This clonotype was counted ten times or more. The J gene is TRBJ1-2, the V gene TRBV19; possibly TRBD1 for D (5 bases). Per the germline V gene, CDR1 is LNHDA and CDR2 is SQIVND (reference sequence). The CDR3 totals 15 residues. V was shortened by 3 bases and J by 1 base, with 12 bases between the two germline ends. CDR3 sequence: CASSIQGAFNYGYTF. DNA for the CDR3: TGTGCCAGTAGTATTCAAGGGGCCTTTAACTATGGCTACACCTTC.

The chain carries TRBV29-1 and TRBJ2-7, with a tentative D call TRBD2 (5 bases). The ends were cut back, 4 bases at V and 2 bases at J, with 15 bases in the middle. CDR1 is SQVTM and CDR2 is ANQGSEA in the germline V gene. The CDR3 is 14 amino acids. The CDR3 sequence is CSVGGLAGTYEQYF. The CDR3 DNA reads as TGCAGCGTTGGGGGTTTGGCGGGTACCTACGAGCAGTACTTC.

The genes are TRBV7-9 and TRBJ1-2; tentatively, D is TRBD1 (5 bases). The CDR3 loop spans 13 amino acids. Germline lookup yields CDR1 SEHNR and CDR2 FQNEAQ (reference sequence). V lost 6 bases, J lost 6 bases, and 14 bases lay in between. The CDR3 sequence: CASSPQEANGYTF. The CDR3 bases are TGTGCCAGCAGTCCACAGGAGGCGAATGGCTACACCTTC. The entire variable domain, with the rest obtained from reference TRBV7-9 and TRBJ1-2, is as follows: DTGVSQNPRHKITKRGQNVTFRCDPISEHNRLYWYRQTLGQGPEFLTYFQNEAQLEKSRLLSDRFSAERPKGSFSTLEIQRTEQGDSAMYLCASSPQEANGYTFGSGTRLTVV.

This clonotype was found a few times. The chain is built from TRBV5-5 and TRBJ2-4; 11 nucleotides line up with TRBD1. CDR1 and CDR2 (germline): SGHKS, YYEKEE (reference sequence). With V trimmed by 4 bases and J by 1 base, 4 bases remained unmatched. CDR3 size: 16 residues. The CDR3 sequence: CASSPGQGAAKNIQYF. The CDR3 DNA reads TGTGCCAGCAGCCCCGGACAGGGGGCGGCCAAAAACATTCAGTACTTC.

The table lists this clonotype with many counts. The rearrangement uses TRBV10-3 and TRBJ1-1; D may be TRBD1 (5 bases). Germline CDR1 and CDR2: ENHRY and SYGVKD. CDR3 size: 13 residues. Trimming shortened V by 3 bases and J by 7 bases, and 12 bases separated the two germline ends. CDR3 protein: CAISDGGKDEAFF. The CDR3 coding sequence is TGTGCCATCAGTGACGGGGGTAAAGATGAAGCTTTCTTT.

This clonotype was counted at least ten times. The rearrangement links TRBV30 to TRBJ2-5, with 9 bases that match TRBD2. V shed 0 bases and J 10 bases; nucleotides not matched to a gene: 6. The germline CDR1 and CDR2 sequences are GTSNPN and SVGIG (reference sequence). CDR3 size: 13 residues. As DNA, the CDR3 is TGTGCCTGGAGTGTGTTAGCGGGGGTCGGCCAGTACTTC. Residues: CAWSVLAGVGQYF.

The chain couples TRBV14 to TRBJ2-4; D unresolved. Germline V gene data show CDR1 as SGHDN and CDR2 as FVKESK. The CDR3 spans 14 residues. V lost 0 bases and J lost 1, with 4 bases in between. The CDR3 nucleotides read TGTGCCAGCAGCCAAGAATCGGCCAAAAACATTCAGTACTTC. Encoded protein: CASSQESAKNIQYF.

Notes on this clonotype: A read error is likely, as this CDR3 ends without the conserved phenylalanine or tryptophan. V is TRBV6-5 and J is TRBJ2-7; D possibly corresponds to TRBD2 (5 bases). The CDR3 totals 16 residues. Germline V gives CDR1 MNHEY, CDR2 SVGAGI. CDR3 region: CASRYPILGGEGEQYL. CDR3 coding DNA: TGTGCCAGCCGTTACCCTATCCTCGGAGGAGAGGGAGAGCAGTACTTA.

There are a few counts of this clonotype. This chain links TRBV19 with TRBJ2-5; D possibly corresponds to TRBD2 (7 bases). The CDR3 is 14 amino acids. The V and J ends lost 3 bases and 5 bases respectively, with 13 bases between them. Germline V lookup: CDR1 LNHDA, CDR2 SQIVND (reference sequence). CDR3 loop: CASSIGGLLETQYF. DNA of the CDR3: TGTGCCAGTAGTATCGGGGGGCTTCTTGAGACCCAGTACTTC.

The rearrangement joins TRBV20-1 to TRBJ2-5; D is uncertain. The V and J ends lost 1 base and 4 bases respectively, with 13 bases between them. This CDR3 is 14 amino acids long. Germline V gene sequence: CDR1 DFQATT, CDR2 SNEGSKA (reference sequence). The CDR3 DNA reads TGCAGTGCTAGAGTCGGCAGTCAGGTAGAGACCCAGTACTTC. This translates into CSARVGSQVETQYF.

The table lists this clonotype with many counts. The genes are TRBV7-3 and TRBJ2-5; TRBD1 matches 9 bases. V was clipped by 5 bases and J by 2 bases; unmatched bases: 6. Germline CDR1 is SGHTA and CDR2 is FQGTGA. The CDR3 is 15 amino acids. The CDR3 coding sequence is TGTGCCAGCAGCCCAGGGGGGACAGGGCAAGAGACCCAGTACTTC. Its protein product is CASSPGGTGQETQYF. The whole variable domain, remainder taken from reference TRBV7-3 and TRBJ2-5, is GAGVSQTPSNKVTEKGKYVELRCDPISGHTALYWYRQSLGQGPEFLIYFQGTGAADDSGLPNDRFFAVRPEGSVSTLKIQRTERGDSAVYLCASSPGGTGQETQYFGPGTRLLVL.

This clonotype was recorded at least ten times. A much larger clone is a single base away; this may be a read error. CDR3 in amino acids: CAGSSLGLAGEQYF. The CDR3 coding sequence is TGTGCCGGCAGTTCCCTCGGACTAGCTGGCGAGCAGTACTTC. V gene TRBV6-5 combines with J gene TRBJ2-7; 8 bases are a match to TRBD2. The germline V gene has CDR1 MNHEY and CDR2 SVGAGI. The length of the CDR3 is 14 residues.

This clonotype occurred many times. The chain carries TRBV6-1 and TRBJ1-1, with D maybe TRBD1 (5 bases). The CDR3 covers 12 residues. With 9 bases removed from V and 4 bases from J, the gap between germline ends came to 12 bases. Looked up from germline, CDR1 is MNHNS and CDR2 is SASEGT. CDR3 nucleotide sequence: TGTGCCAGTGGAGACAGTTTCACTGAAGCTTTCTTT. It translates to CASGDSFTEAFF.

There are many counts of this clonotype. The V and J genes are TRBV5-1 and TRBJ2-2; no clear D gene. Germline CDR1 reads SGHRS; CDR2 reads YFSETQ. With 3 bases removed from V and 2 bases from J, the gap between germline ends came to 11 bases. The CDR3 is 15 amino acids. CDR3: CASSSRTINTGELFF. The DNA for the CDR3 is TGCGCCAGCAGCTCGCGGACCATAAACACCGGGGAGCTGTTTTTT.